These 28 T cell receptor beta chains originate from one sample sequenced in a study of blood T cell repertoires in COVID-19. This table comes from immunoSEQ multiplex PCR, and its TCRdb copy is limited to in-frame clones, with some not included. The repertoire holds about 76,000 clones, with around 88% as singletons. Sequenced sample: peripheral blood. These TCRs come from a human donor in a cohort sampled during active COVID-19.

Comments on this clone: Other DNA sequences of this sample code for an identical CDR3. CDR3 in DNA: TGTGCCAGCAGCCCCCGGACTAGCGGTCCCTACGAGCAGTACTTC. Translated, it gives CASSPRTSGPYEQYF. The V call is TRBV9, the J call TRBJ2-7, with 10 bases fitting TRBD2. Germline-derived CDR1 and CDR2 are SGDLS and YYNGEE. V shed 4 bases and J 2 bases; nucleotides not matched to a gene: 6. This CDR3 has 15 residues.

This chain joins TRBV7-2 and TRBJ2-7, with TRBD2 matching 9 bases. The germline CDR1 and CDR2 sequences are SGHTA and FQGNSA. The CDR3 covers 15 residues. The J segment lost 0 bases and the V segment lost 1 base, leaving 1 base of the junction unmatched. CDR3 sequence (DNA): TGTGCCAGCAGCTTAGGACTAGCGGCCTCCTACGAGCAGTACTTC. Translated: CASSLGLAASYEQYF. Together with reference TRBV7-2 and TRBJ2-7, the CDR3 gives the full variable domain: GAGVSQSPSNKVTEKGKDVELRCDPISGHTALYWYRQSLGQGLEFLIYFQGNSAPDKSGLPSDRFSAERTGGSVSTLTIQRTQQEDSAVYLCASSLGLAASYEQYFGPGTRLTVT.

The V call is TRBV6-6, the J call TRBJ1-1; D gene unclear. The germline V and J ends were trimmed by 6 bases and 3 bases, with 5 bases remaining between them. Germline V gene lookup returns CDR1 MNHNY and CDR2 SVGAGI (reference sequence). CDR3 length equals 11 residues. CDR3 sequence: CASSIDTEAFF. The CDR3 bases are TGTGCCAGCAGCATAGACACTGAAGCTTTCTTT.

V usage is TRBV5-1 and J usage is TRBJ1-6; unclear D gene. The germline gives CDR1 SGHRS, CDR2 YFSETQ. The CDR3 extends over 14 amino acids. V lost 0 bases and J 6 bases, leaving 7 bases between the germline ends. CDR3 protein: CASSLAGTNSPLHF. CDR3 in DNA: TGCGCCAGCAGCTTGGCGGGTACTAATTCACCCCTCCACTTT.

The chain has TRBV27 and TRBJ2-6; TRBD1 agrees at 8 bases. This CDR3 region has 17 residues. After removal of 10 bases from V and 3 bases from J, the junction contained 14 bases not matched to a gene. In germline, CDR1 is MNHEY, CDR2 SMNVEV (reference sequence). The CDR3 loop is CATSRAGGIGGANVLTF. In nucleotides, the CDR3 is TGTGCCACCTCTCGGGCAGGGGGCATTGGTGGGGCCAACGTCCTGACTTTC.

V usage is TRBV18 and J usage is TRBJ2-5, with D unclear. Trimming removed 1 base from V and 5 bases from J, with 11 bases in between. The germline V gene has CDR1 KGHSH and CDR2 LQKENI. This CDR3 is built from 14 residues. The CDR3 DNA sequence: TGTGCCAGCTCACCACTGAACTCCGCGGAGACCCAGTACTTC. It yields the protein CASSPLNSAETQYF.

The chain has TRBV5-4 and TRBJ2-1; 9 bases map to TRBD2. V shed 6 bases, J shed 12 bases, and the junction held 13 bases outside the gene matches. The CDR3 length is 14 residues. Germline CDR1 and CDR2: SGHNT and YYREEE (reference sequence). CDR3 coding DNA: TGTGCCAGCACCATTAGCGGGGGCCGAGAGAGGCAGTTCTTC. Amino acids: CASTISGGRERQFF.

The chain joins TRBV7-9 to TRBJ2-7, with D maybe TRBD1 (6 bases). V shed 7 bases and J shed 3 bases, with 16 bases lying between them. CDR3 size: 14 residues. The germline V gene encodes CDR1 SEHNR and CDR2 FQNEAQ (reference sequence). The CDR3 region is CASTKTGTSYEQYF. In nucleotides, the CDR3 is TGTGCCAGCACCAAGACAGGTACGAGCTACGAGCAGTACTTC.

V gene TRBV27 combines with J gene TRBJ2-7; tentative D call: TRBD1 (6 bases). V was trimmed by 5 bases and J by 6 bases, leaving 14 bases between them. Per the germline V gene, CDR1 is MNHEY and CDR2 is SMNVEV (reference sequence). The CDR3 loop spans 13 amino acids. The CDR3 loop reads CASSPTGMGEQYF. The CDR3 DNA sequence: TGTGCCAGCAGTCCTACAGGGATGGGCGAGCAGTACTTC.

The chain's CDR3 is CASSSPQDRAGIYNEQFF. DNA for the CDR3: TGTGCCAGCAGCTCCCCCCAGGACAGGGCAGGGATCTACAATGAGCAGTTCTTC. The chain is built from TRBV7-9 and TRBJ2-1, with 8 bases matching TRBD1. The V segment lost 4 bases and the J segment 3 bases; nucleotides outside the gene matches: 14. Germline-derived CDR1 and CDR2 are SEHNR and FQNEAQ (reference sequence). The CDR3 loop spans 18 amino acids.

This clone has a handful of counts. V usage is TRBV11-2 and J usage is TRBJ1-6, with a weak D call TRBD1 (5 bases). Germline V lookup: CDR1 SGHAT, CDR2 FQNNGV. V was trimmed by 5 bases and J by 0 bases, leaving 14 bases between them. The CDR3 loop spans 17 amino acids. The CDR3 DNA reads TGTGCCAGCAGCCCCGGGGGGATGAGCTCCTATAATTCACCCCTCCACTTT. Its translation is CASSPGGMSSYNSPLHF. Based on the CDR3 plus reference TRBV11-2 and TRBJ1-6, the full variable domain is EAGVAQSPRYKIIEKRQSVAFWCNPISGHATLYWYQQILGQGPKLLIQFQNNGVVDDSQLPKDRFSAERLKGVDSTLKIQPAKLEDSAVYLCASSPGGMSSYNSPLHFGNGTRLTVT.

This chain uses TRBV19 with TRBJ2-7; a possible D gene is TRBD2 (6 bases). CDR1 is LNHDA, CDR2 SQIVND, per germline (reference sequence). Deletions cut 3 bases from V and 5 bases from J, with 14 bases between. The CDR3 is 14 residues long. The DNA of the CDR3 is TGTGCCAGTAGTATCGCGGGACGCTTTGACGAGCAGTACTTC. Translation: CASSIAGRFDEQYF.

The table lists this clone with a few counts. The chain links TRBV6-2 or TRBV6-3 to TRBJ2-7, with 7 bases fitting TRBD1. CDR3 size: 14 residues. The germline CDR1 and CDR2 sequences are MNHEY and SVGEGT. Trimming cost V 5 bases and J 3 bases; bases outside gene matches: 7. The DNA for the CDR3 is TGTGCCAGCAGTAGCCGGTACAGGGGCTACGAGCAGTACTTC. Translating gives CASSSRYRGYEQYF.

The V gene is TRBV24-1, the J gene TRBJ2-1; D is undetermined. The CDR3 has 12 residues. V lost 1 base, J lost 10 bases, and 7 bases lay in between. Germline CDR1 is KGHDR and CDR2 is SFDVKD. The CDR3 nucleotides are TGTGCCACCAGTGATTTAGTACAGGAGCAGTTCTTC. Protein: CATSDLVQEQFF.

In its sample, this clone was seen once. The chain has TRBV6-6 and TRBJ1-2; weak D call: TRBD1 (5 bases). V gave up 5 bases and J gave up 10 bases, with 20 bases separating them. From germline, CDR1 is MNHNY and CDR2 SVGAGI (reference sequence). There are 14 residues in the CDR3. This CDR3 is CASSQGTPGTYYTF. In nucleotides, the CDR3 is TGTGCCAGCAGTCAAGGGACTCCCGGGACTTACTACACCTTC.

The gene calls are TRBV3-1 (or the pseudogene TRBV3-2) and TRBJ2-4, with TRBD2 identical over 10 bases. Germline V gene sequence: CDR1 LGHDT, CDR2 YNNKEL (reference sequence). V lost 1 base to trimming and J lost 4 bases; unmatched junction nucleotides: 1. The CDR3 is made up of 15 amino acids. CDR3 sequence: CASSQGTSGKNIQYF. The CDR3 coding sequence is TGTGCCAGCAGCCAAGGGACTAGCGGAAAAAACATTCAGTACTTC.

This CDR3 reads CATSSGLSRNYNEQFF. The CDR3 nucleotides are TGTGCCACCAGCAGTGGACTAAGTAGAAACTACAATGAGCAGTTCTTC. The chain is built from TRBV15 and TRBJ2-1, with D perhaps TRBD2 (6 bases). Germline V gene sequence: CDR1 LNHNV, CDR2 YYDKDF (reference sequence). V lost 3 bases and J lost 3, with 15 bases in between. The CDR3 consists of 16 residues.

The CDR3 coding sequence is TGTGCCAGCAGTTTGTCAGCGGGGGGACAGTACTTC. Protein sequence: CASSLSAGGQYF. The V and J genes are TRBV12-3 or TRBV12-4 and TRBJ2-4; 9 bases match TRBD2. The CDR3 is 12 residues long. V trimming: 3 bases; J trimming: 13 bases; junction bases outside the gene matches: 4.

This chain joins TRBV5-1 and TRBJ2-3; TRBD2 matches at 7 bases. Looked up from germline, CDR1 is SGHRS and CDR2 is YFSETQ. After removal of 6 bases from V and 2 bases from J, the junction contained 6 bases not matched to a gene. The CDR3 is made up of 14 amino acids. The CDR3 loop reads CASNGGGDTDTQYF. Here the CDR3 DNA reads TGCGCCAGCAATGGCGGGGGAGACACAGATACGCAGTATTTT. Variable domain in full (rest from reference TRBV5-1 and TRBJ2-3): KAGVTQTPRYLIKTRGQQVTLSCSPISGHRSVSWYQQTPGQGLQFLFEYFSETQRNKGNFPGRFSGRQFSNSRSEMNVSTLELGDSALYLCASNGGGDTDTQYFGPGTRLTVL.

This rearrangement joins TRBV10-1 to TRBJ2-2; 16 positions match TRBD2. Germline lookup yields CDR1 WNHNN and CDR2 SYGVQD (reference sequence). Trimming at V came to 10 bases and at J to 5 bases, leaving 10 bases not matched to a gene. The CDR3 loop spans 17 amino acids. CDR3 sequence: CATTGLAGGPRTGELFF. DNA of the CDR3: TGCGCCACCACGGGACTAGCGGGAGGGCCGAGGACCGGGGAGCTGTTTTTT.

V gene TRBV5-4 combines with J gene TRBJ1-1; possibly TRBD1 for D (6 bases). Germline loops: CDR1 SGHNT, CDR2 YYREEE (reference sequence). The germline V and J ends were trimmed by 4 bases and 1 base, with 11 bases remaining between them. The CDR3 consists of 14 residues. DNA for the CDR3: TGTGCCAGCAGCCGGGACACGGGGAACACTGAAGCTTTCTTT. Its translation: CASSRDTGNTEAFF.

This rearrangement joins TRBV28 to TRBJ2-7; possible D gene TRBD1, 5 bases. Trimming shortened V by 6 bases and J by 3 bases, and 12 bases separated the two germline ends. CDR3 length equals 13 residues. Germline-derived CDR1 and CDR2 are MDHEN and SYDVKM. The CDR3 sequence: CASSIDRVYEQYF. CDR3 DNA: TGTGCCAGCAGCATCGACAGAGTCTACGAGCAGTACTTC.

The V call is TRBV28, the J call TRBJ1-5; perhaps TRBD1 as D (5 bases). In germline, CDR1 is MDHEN, CDR2 SYDVKM. CDR3 length: 15 amino acids. Trimming removed 2 bases at V and 2 bases at J, with 10 bases between. In nucleotides, the CDR3 is TGTGCCAGCAGTTTAGTAACAGGCGGCAATCAGCCCCAGCATTTT. Translating it yields CASSLVTGGNQPQHF.

The rearrangement joins TRBV19 to TRBJ2-5; weak D call: TRBD1 (5 bases). Germline values: CDR1 LNHDA, CDR2 SQIVND (reference sequence). Trimming took off 6 bases at V and 2 bases at J, with 10 bases between the two ends. The CDR3 runs to 13 residues. CDR3 protein: CASRAAGQETQYF. The CDR3 coding sequence is TGTGCCAGTAGGGCTGCAGGGCAAGAGACCCAGTACTTC.

J is TRBJ2-6 and V is TRBV5-1; 7 bases line up with TRBD1. The length of the CDR3 is 19 residues. After removal of 3 bases from V and 1 base from J, the junction contained 13 bases not matched to a gene. The germline CDR1 and CDR2 sequences are SGHRS and YFSETQ. The CDR3, as DNA: TGCGCCAGCAGCTCCCCAGGGGGAAGAGCGGCATCTGGGGCCAACGTCCTGACTTTC. It codes for CASSSPGGRAASGANVLTF.

This rearrangement joins TRBV28 to TRBJ2-1, with D possibly TRBD1 on 7 matching bases. Germline CDR1 and CDR2: MDHEN and SYDVKM. The CDR3 loop spans 17 amino acids. V was trimmed by 2 bases and J by 7 bases, leaving 21 bases between them. The CDR3 bases are TGTGCCAGCAGTTTACCAGGGGGAGGTATTAGCACGAATGAGCAGTTCTTC. It is translated as CASSLPGGGISTNEQFF.

J is TRBJ1-5 and V is TRBV3-1 (or the pseudogene TRBV3-2); 9 bases agree with TRBD1. J gave up 5 bases and V 4 bases, and 6 bases lay outside the gene matches. The CDR3 length is 15 residues. Germline V CDR1 and CDR2: LGHDT, YNNKEL (reference sequence). The CDR3: CASSRYRGRDQPQHF. The DNA of the CDR3 is TGTGCCAGCAGCCGCTACAGGGGGCGGGATCAGCCCCAGCATTTT.

This chain connects TRBV7-2 to TRBJ1-3, with TRBD1 matching over 9 bases. V shed 4 bases, J shed 4 bases, and the junction held 8 bases outside the gene matches. The CDR3 loop spans 16 amino acids. Germline loops: CDR1 SGHTA, CDR2 FQGNSA. CDR3 nucleotides: TGTGCCAGCAGCTCCTCCGGGACAGGGAGAGGAAACACCATATATTTT. Translated: CASSSSGTGRGNTIYF.